The subject of this entry is one T cell receptor (beta chain). The sample belongs to a study of monozygotic twins with inflammatory bowel disease. TCRdb reprocessed the 5' RACE reads; each CDR3 protein has one entry and no DNA is given. The sample table sets out fewer than 550,000 distinct CDR3 sequences. Germline CDR1 SEHNR, CDR2 FQNEAQ (reference sequence). The CDR3 has 14 residues. This chain links TRBV7-9 with TRBJ2-3. Sequenced: blood. The sequence was obtained from a human donor with ulcerative colitis or Crohn's disease, or a healthy co-twin of an affected twin (not recorded which). The CDR3 loop reads CASSSLADTDTQYF.